The next 20 T cell receptor beta chains were all read from a single sample in a study of blood T cells in healthy people across ages. Primers used in a second PCR of roughly 6 to 11 cycles were a sample-barcoded 5' primer and a J-beta primer mix. MiXCR was run by TCRdb on the 5' RACE reads, yielding one entry per CDR3 protein. Of approximately 690,000 distinct CDR3 sequences listed, roughly three fifths are singletons. The specimen sequenced was blood. These receptors all stem from a man aged 60 to 69 in good health.

To note about this clonotype: Mismatch with germline at one junction end may stem from a read error. The V gene is TRBV18, the J gene TRBJ2-5; D gene ambiguous. Germline CDR1 reads KGHSH; CDR2 reads LQKENI. The CDR3 totals 13 residues. In DNA, the CDR3 is TGTGCCGGCTCACCCTCGGAGTTGGAGACCCAGTACTTC. Amino acids: CAGSPSELETQYF.

Remarks on this clonotype: A read error may account for a junction end that differs from germline. The V gene is TRBV6-2 or TRBV6-3, the J gene TRBJ2-5; D call uncertain. CDR3 length: 16 amino acids. The germline gives CDR1 MNHEY, CDR2 SVGEGT. DNA of the CDR3: TGTGTCAGCACCCCACGAGGAGCTGAGTACCAAGCGACCCAGTACTTC. This codes for CVSTPRGAEYQATQYF.

The V gene is TRBV10-3, the J gene TRBJ2-5; 9 positions agree with TRBD2. Germline CDR1 reads ENHRY; CDR2 reads SYGVKD. The CDR3 is 14 amino acids. Germline trimming cut 3 bases from V and 5 bases from J; bases unmatched to any gene: 4. The CDR3 nucleotides are TGTGCCATCAGTGATATTGGACTAGCGGAGACCCAGTACTTC. Amino acids: CAISDIGLAETQYF.

The chain uses TRBV29-1 and TRBJ2-5; 11 nucleotides align to TRBD2. The CDR3 contains 16 residues. Germline lookup yields CDR1 SQVTM and CDR2 ANQGSEA. The V and J ends lost 6 bases and 4 bases, in that order; junction bases with no gene match: 13. The CDR3 is CSVARLAGGLRETQYF. Written as DNA, the CDR3 is TGCAGCGTGGCCCGTCTAGCGGGGGGCCTCCGAGAGACCCAGTACTTC.

This chain joins TRBV20-1 and TRBJ2-1; D is unclear. V was shortened by 0 bases and J by 0 bases, with 9 bases between the two germline ends. Per germline, CDR1 DFQATT and CDR2 SNEGSKA (reference sequence). The CDR3 has 15 amino acids. CDR3 loop: CSARESRSSYNEQFF. The CDR3, as DNA: TGCAGTGCTAGAGAGAGCAGGAGCTCCTACAATGAGCAGTTCTTC.

This rearrangement joins TRBV11-2 to TRBJ2-1; 11 bases agree with TRBD2. The trim removed 2 bases at V and 6 bases at J, leaving 3 bases unmatched. The CDR3 is 15 residues long. Germline CDR1 and CDR2: SGHAT and FQNNGV. CDR3 in DNA: TGTGCCAGCAGCTTAACCGGGACTAGCGGCAATGAGCAGTTCTTC. It codes for CASSLTGTSGNEQFF.

V gene TRBV20-1 combines with J gene TRBJ1-2; D ambiguous. Germline V gene sequence: CDR1 DFQATT, CDR2 SNEGSKA (reference sequence). Trimming took off 0 bases at V and 0 bases at J, with 11 bases between the two ends. The CDR3 extends over 15 amino acids. CDR3 region: CSARDLGNPNYGYTF. The CDR3 bases are TGCAGTGCTAGAGATTTGGGGAACCCTAACTATGGCTACACCTTC.

The chain links TRBV12-3 or TRBV12-4 to TRBJ2-7, with D tentatively TRBD1 (6 bases). Trimming shortened V by 6 bases and J by 3 bases, and 18 bases separated the two germline ends. The CDR3 extends over 15 amino acids. As DNA, the CDR3 is TGTGCCAGCAGCACCGGGACACCAGACCTCTACGAGCAGTACTTC. This encodes CASSTGTPDLYEQYF.

This clonotype turned up a few times. This sequence joins TRBV5-1 and TRBJ2-7; 8 positions agree with TRBD1. This CDR3 has 15 amino acids. Germline trimming cut 5 bases from V and 2 bases from J; bases unmatched to any gene: 9. Per the germline V gene, CDR1 is SGHRS and CDR2 is YFSETQ. CDR3 amino acids: CASRPGQASTYEQYF. For the CDR3, the DNA is TGCGCCAGCAGGCCGGGACAGGCTTCGACCTACGAGCAGTACTTC.

The V and J genes are TRBV20-1 and TRBJ2-1; no clear D. The assigned J gene may be wrong: the sequence end matches TRBJ2-7 better. The CDR3 consists of 11 residues. Germline V gene data show CDR1 as DFQATT and CDR2 as SNEGSKA (reference sequence). The CDR3 DNA reads TGCAGTGCAGGCCCCTACAATGAGCAGTACTTC. Translation: CSAGPYNEQYF.

The chain has TRBV5-5 and TRBJ2-5, with D maybe TRBD1 (5 bases). The CDR3 length is 15 residues. The germline CDR1 and CDR2 sequences are SGHKS and YYEKEE (reference sequence). Trimming took 0 bases from V and 1 from J, leaving 10 bases between them. This CDR3 reads CASSLVHQGQETQYF. As DNA, the CDR3 is TGTGCCAGCAGCTTGGTCCATCAGGGCCAAGAGACCCAGTACTTC.

The chain couples TRBV20-1 to TRBJ1-1; 8 bases agree with TRBD1. Trimming cost V 2 bases and J 1 base; bases outside gene matches: 6. Germline V CDR1 and CDR2: DFQATT, SNEGSKA (reference sequence). The CDR3 has 15 residues. The CDR3 protein is CSARLPGTGNTEAFF. CDR3 coding DNA: TGCAGTGCTAGACTCCCCGGGACAGGGAACACTGAAGCTTTCTTT.

The chain joins TRBV5-5 to TRBJ2-7; 8 nucleotides line up with TRBD2. CDR1 SGHKS and CDR2 YYEKEE come from the germline V gene (reference sequence). Trimming took 3 bases from V and 5 from J; bases not matched to a gene: 10. This CDR3 is built from 15 residues. The CDR3 DNA reads TGTGCCAGCAGCTATCCCGGGGGGGGCGGGGACGAGCAGTACTTC. This translates into CASSYPGGGGDEQYF. Using reference TRBV5-5 and TRBJ2-7 for the parts outside the CDR3, the full variable domain is DAGVTQSPTHLIKTRGQQVTLRCSPISGHKSVSWYQQVLGQGPQFIFQYYEKEERGRGNFPDRFSARQFPNYSSELNVNALLLGDSALYLCASSYPGGGGDEQYFGPGTRLTVT.

V gene TRBV25-1 combines with J gene TRBJ1-1, with 8 bases aligning to TRBD1. Germline V gene sequence: CDR1 MGHDK, CDR2 SYGVNS. V dropped 3 bases and J dropped 5; count of bases not matched to a gene: 11. The CDR3 has 16 amino acids. CDR3 nucleotide sequence: TGTGCCAGCAGTGATCCTAAGACAGGGGATGGAACTGAAGCTTTCTTT. It specifies CASSDPKTGDGTEAFF.

The V gene is TRBV7-2, the J gene TRBJ1-1; 9 bases map to TRBD1. The CDR3 is 15 amino acids. CDR1 is SGHTA, CDR2 FQGNSA, per germline. V trimming: 1 base; J trimming: 5 bases; junction bases outside the gene matches: 5. CDR3 sequence: CASSLGGQGETEAFF. For the CDR3, the DNA is TGTGCCAGCAGCTTAGGGGGACAGGGAGAAACTGAAGCTTTCTTT.

J is TRBJ1-6 and V is TRBV6-1; D call uncertain. The V end lost 3 bases, the J end lost 7 bases, and 10 bases lay between the germline ends. CDR1 and CDR2 (germline): MNHNS, SASEGT. The CDR3 spans 14 residues. The CDR3: CASSEAGLNSPLHF. The DNA for the CDR3 is TGTGCCAGCAGTGAGGCGGGGTTGAATTCACCCCTCCACTTT.

This clonotype appeared a few times. The chain employs TRBV4-2 and TRBJ2-7, with D hard to call. V gave up 2 bases and J gave up 2 bases, with 13 bases separating them. CDR3 length: 15 amino acids. Looked up from germline, CDR1 is LGHNA and CDR2 is YNFKEQ. The CDR3 nucleotides are TGTGCCAGCAGCCAAAATCATGACGGACCCTACGAGCAGTACTTC. Protein sequence: CASSQNHDGPYEQYF.

The rearrangement links TRBV29-1 to TRBJ2-4, with 10 bases identical to TRBD1. Germline V lookup: CDR1 SQVTM, CDR2 ANQGSEA. V shed 4 bases, J shed 3 bases, and the junction held 3 bases outside the gene matches. The CDR3 extends over 14 amino acids. CDR3 sequence reads: CSVGTGGDKNIQYF. The CDR3 DNA follows: TGCAGCGTTGGGACAGGGGGGGACAAAAACATTCAGTACTTC.

The chain is built from TRBV6-1 and TRBJ2-7; D could derive from TRBD1 or TRBD2 (5 bases each). The V end was cut by 4 bases, the J end by 2 bases, with 15 bases between. CDR1 MNHNS and CDR2 SASEGT come from the germline V gene. This CDR3 comprises 15 residues. CDR3 amino acids: CASSGQWDPAYEQYF. The CDR3 region has the DNA TGTGCCAGCAGTGGGCAATGGGACCCCGCCTACGAGCAGTACTTC.

This clonotype was observed a handful of times. The rearrangement uses TRBV6-2 or TRBV6-3 and TRBJ2-5, with 7 nucleotides matching TRBD1. J was trimmed by 5 bases and V by 6 bases; bases with no gene match: 6. CDR3 length: 13 residues. Germline CDR1 is MNHEY and CDR2 is SVGEGT. This CDR3 is CASRTTGLETQYF. The CDR3 DNA sequence: TGTGCCAGCAGAACGACAGGGCTGGAGACCCAGTACTTC.